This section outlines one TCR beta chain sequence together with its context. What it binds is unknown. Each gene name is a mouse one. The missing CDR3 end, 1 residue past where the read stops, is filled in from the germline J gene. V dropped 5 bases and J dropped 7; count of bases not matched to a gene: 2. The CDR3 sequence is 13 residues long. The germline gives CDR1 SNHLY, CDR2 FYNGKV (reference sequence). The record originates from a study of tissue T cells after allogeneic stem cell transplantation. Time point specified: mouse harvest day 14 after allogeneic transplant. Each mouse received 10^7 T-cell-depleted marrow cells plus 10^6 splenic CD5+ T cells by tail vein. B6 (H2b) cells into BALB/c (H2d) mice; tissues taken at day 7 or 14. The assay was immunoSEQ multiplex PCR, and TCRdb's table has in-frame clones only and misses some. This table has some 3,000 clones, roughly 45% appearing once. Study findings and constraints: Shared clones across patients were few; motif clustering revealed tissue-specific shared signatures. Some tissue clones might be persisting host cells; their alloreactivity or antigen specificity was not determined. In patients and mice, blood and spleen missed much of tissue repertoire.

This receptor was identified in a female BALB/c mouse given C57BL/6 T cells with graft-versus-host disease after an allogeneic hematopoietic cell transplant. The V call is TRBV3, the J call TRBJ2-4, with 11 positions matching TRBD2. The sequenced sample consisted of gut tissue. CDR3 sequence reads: CASSPTGGDTLYF. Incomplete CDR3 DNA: TGTGCCAGCAGCCCGACTGGGGGGGACACCTTGTAC.